Below are 7 T cell receptor beta chains sequenced from a single sample in a study of T cell repertoires in cytomegalovirus infection (dated by TCRdb to the late 2010s). Read against the paper, the sample's treatment or condition label means: in vitro stimulation with specific CMV peptide epitopes to enrich CMV-specific T cells. The instrument was an Illumina HiSeq 1500. TCRdb reran the public reads through fastp at Q25 and MiXCR, keeping productive beta chains. CDR3 protein sequences are deduplicated, and each keeps its most common genes and DNA. This sample lists approximately 270,000 distinct CDR3 sequences; 20% to 25% were detected once. The ten largest make up roughly 19% of the sample. These receptors lack a known antigen. Material: cultured PBMCs, obtained from culture after CMV antigen stimulation. Receptors were obtained from a human donor in good health (CMV status not recorded). Some clones in this sample may be carry-over from other donors' samples.

In this sample, this clonotype turned up a few times. V is TRBV7-9 and J is TRBJ2-1; no firm D call. The CDR3 totals 14 residues. V lost 3 bases and J lost 2, with 8 bases in between. Germline V gene data show CDR1 as SEHNR and CDR2 as FQNEAQ (reference sequence). The CDR3 bases are TGTGCCAGCAGCTTCTCGAGCCCCTACAATGAGCAGTTCTTC. The encoded protein is CASSFSSPYNEQFF. The whole variable domain, filled in from reference TRBV7-9 and TRBJ2-1, reads DTGVSQNPRHKITKRGQNVTFRCDPISEHNRLYWYRQTLGQGPEFLTYFQNEAQLEKSRLLSDRFSAERPKGSFSTLEIQRTEQGDSAMYLCASSFSSPYNEQFFGPGTRLTVL.

There are a few counts of this clonotype. The chain uses TRBV19 and TRBJ1-2; 7 bases match TRBD1. CDR3 length equals 15 residues. Germline values: CDR1 LNHDA, CDR2 SQIVND (reference sequence). The V segment lost 5 bases and the J segment 0 bases; nucleotides outside the gene matches: 6. Here the CDR3 reads CASSGRDRSNYGYTF. CDR3 bases: TGTGCCAGTAGTGGCCGGGACAGATCTAACTATGGCTACACCTTC.

The rearrangement links TRBV23-1 to TRBJ2-1; perhaps TRBD2 as D (6 bases). TRBV23-1 falls under the ORF class, with uncertain function. The CDR3 runs 16 residues. Trimming cost V 0 bases and J 7 bases, with 16 bases left between them. CDR3 sequence: CASSQSDYPRRNEQFF. DNA of the CDR3: TGCGCCAGCAGTCAATCGGACTACCCGCGAAGGAATGAGCAGTTCTTC.

At least ten counts were recorded for this clonotype. The V gene is TRBV12-3 or TRBV12-4, the J gene TRBJ2-3, with 7 bases lining up with TRBD2. CDR3 length equals 15 residues. The V gene end was trimmed by 4 bases and the J gene end by 3 bases; junction bases not matched to a gene: 7. CDR3 amino acids: CASSYEGAGTDTQYF. CDR3 DNA: TGTGCCAGCAGTTATGAGGGAGCGGGGACAGATACGCAGTATTTT.

The CDR3 region is CASSLSGREQFF. The CDR3 DNA is TGTGCCAGCAGTTTATCAGGCCGGGAGCAGTTCTTC. The rearrangement uses TRBV12-3 or TRBV12-4 and TRBJ2-1; D remains unclear. Trimming removed 2 bases at V and 10 bases at J, with 9 bases between. The CDR3 is 12 amino acids.

The J gene is TRBJ1-1, the V gene TRBV6-6; possible D gene TRBD1, 5 bases. The CDR3 is 15 residues long. Trimming removed 5 bases from V and 1 base from J, with 14 bases in between. CDR1 and CDR2 from the germline V gene are MNHNY and SVGAGI (reference sequence). The CDR3 DNA sequence: TGTGCCAGCAGTCATACAGGCGTCGGGAACACTGAAGCTTTCTTT. Translating gives CASSHTGVGNTEAFF.

This chain joins TRBV20-1 and TRBJ2-1; no clear D. Germline lookup yields CDR1 DFQATT and CDR2 SNEGSKA (reference sequence). V lost 5 bases and J lost 6, with 17 bases in between. The CDR3 spans 14 residues. This CDR3 reads CSAPDWQKGNEQFF. CDR3 nucleotides: TGCAGTGCTCCAGACTGGCAGAAGGGCAATGAGCAGTTCTTC.